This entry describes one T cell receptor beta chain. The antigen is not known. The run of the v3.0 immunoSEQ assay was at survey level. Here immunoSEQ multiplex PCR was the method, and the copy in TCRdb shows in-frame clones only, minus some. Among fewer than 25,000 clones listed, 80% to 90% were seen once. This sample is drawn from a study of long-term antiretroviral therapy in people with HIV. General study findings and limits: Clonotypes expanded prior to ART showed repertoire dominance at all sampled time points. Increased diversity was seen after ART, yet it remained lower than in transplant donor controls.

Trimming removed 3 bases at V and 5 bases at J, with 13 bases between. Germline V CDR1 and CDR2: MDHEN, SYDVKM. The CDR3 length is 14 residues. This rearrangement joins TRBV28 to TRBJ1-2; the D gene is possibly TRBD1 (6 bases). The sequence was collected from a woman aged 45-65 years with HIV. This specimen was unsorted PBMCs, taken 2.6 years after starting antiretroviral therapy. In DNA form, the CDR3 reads TGTGCCAGCAGTTTGGAGGGGGGGGAGTATGGCTACACCTTC. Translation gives CASSLEGGEYGYTF.